This record concerns one TCR beta chain sequence. Its antigen remains unidentified. The PCR used 60 Vbeta and 13 Jbeta primers. Clones were sequenced by immunoSEQ multiplex PCR, and TCRdb holds only the in-frame ones, with some missing. This table holds 130,000 to 150,000 clones, around 85% found once. The germline V and J ends were trimmed by 4 bases and 4 bases, with 16 bases remaining between them. This CDR3 has 15 amino acids. Germline V CDR1 and CDR2: SGHDN, FVKESK. The record originates from a study of cytomegalovirus exposure and HLA in healthy donors. Study-level findings and limits: Associated with cytomegalovirus, according to the listing, were around 160 TCR beta chains. Solely CMV serostatus was available to characterize immune exposure. There were a few CMV-associated chains whose specificity for CMV antigens was confirmed in vitro. TRBV6-2, TRBV6-3 and other indistinguishable V segments were excluded.

The material sequenced was PBMCs. V is TRBV14 and J is TRBJ1-1; the D is unclear. The TCR originated in a woman in her forties or fifties in good health and CMV-seropositive. CDR3 coding DNA: TGTGCCAGCAGCCCGTTGGGAGGGCCGATCACTGAAGCTTTCTTT. Its protein is CASSPLGGPITEAFF.